The 18 T cell receptor beta chains reported below all come from one sample, sequenced in a study of OX40 agonist ivuxolimab in advanced cancers. Method: immunoSEQ multiplex PCR; TCRdb's copy keeps in-frame clones and lacks some. The sample comprises roughly 70,000 clones, 80% to 90% of which are singletons, and about 2.1% rests with the top ten. Sequenced here: CD4+ or CD8+ T cells sorted from blood, sampled in a trial of the OX40 agonist ivuxolimab. These receptors were taken from an adult with an advanced solid tumor such as melanoma, head and neck, liver or kidney cancer.

The chain is built from TRBV29-1 and TRBJ2-7, with a possible D match to TRBD2 (6 bases). The CDR3 covers 14 residues. Germline assignment: CDR1 SQVTM and CDR2 ANQGSEA. V was trimmed by 6 bases and J by 2 bases, leaving 17 bases between them. This CDR3 is CSVELGRGPYEQYF. CDR3 in DNA: TGCAGCGTCGAGCTTGGGCGGGGCCCCTACGAGCAGTACTTC.

This chain connects TRBV4-1 to TRBJ1-2, with TRBD1 matching 7 bases. V was clipped by 2 bases and J by 4 bases; unmatched bases: 7. Looked up from germline, CDR1 is MGHRA and CDR2 is YSYEKL. This CDR3 contains 15 residues. CDR3 bases: TGCGCCAGCAGCCAATCGGCAGGGGGAGTCTATGGCTACACCTTC. Its translation: CASSQSAGGVYGYTF.

The V and J genes are TRBV27 and TRBJ2-2; D might be TRBD2 (5 bases). The V end lost 3 bases, the J end lost 4 bases, and 12 bases lay between the germline ends. CDR3 size: 15 residues. Germline loops: CDR1 MNHEY, CDR2 SMNVEV (reference sequence). The CDR3 DNA follows: TGTGCCAGCAGTTTGGGAGCATCGGGCACCGGGGAGCTGTTTTTT. Protein: CASSLGASGTGELFF.

The rearrangement joins TRBV7-2 to TRBJ1-1; 8 bases are shared with TRBD1. The V segment lost 4 bases and the J segment 6 bases; nucleotides outside the gene matches: 4. Germline-derived CDR1 and CDR2 are SGHTA and FQGNSA. This CDR3 comprises 13 residues. The CDR3 loop is CASSSDRESEAFF. CDR3 coding DNA: TGTGCCAGCAGCTCGGACAGGGAATCTGAAGCTTTCTTT.

The rearrangement joins TRBV7-2 to TRBJ1-4, with a tentative D call TRBD1 (5 bases). The CDR3 length is 16 residues. V gave up 4 bases and J gave up 8 bases, with 20 bases separating them. Germline V gives CDR1 SGHTA, CDR2 FQGNSA. CDR3 amino acids: CASSSYGGGNGEKLFF. CDR3 sequence (DNA): TGTGCCAGCAGCTCCTACGGTGGGGGGAACGGCGAAAAACTGTTTTTT.

This chain connects TRBV13 to TRBJ2-7; TRBD1 aligns across 7 bases. This CDR3 is 15 amino acids long. Germline CDR1 is PRHDT and CDR2 is FYEKMQ (reference sequence). The trim removed 4 bases at V and 3 bases at J, leaving 9 bases unmatched. The CDR3 sequence: CASSSPSYRGYEQYF. CDR3 nucleotide sequence: TGTGCCAGCAGCTCCCCTTCCTACAGGGGCTACGAGCAGTACTTC.

The rearrangement links TRBV18 to TRBJ2-7, with a possible D match to TRBD1 (6 bases). The ends were cut back, 5 bases at V and 5 bases at J, with 13 bases in the middle. Looked up from germline, CDR1 is KGHSH and CDR2 is LQKENI. The CDR3 is made up of 13 amino acids. Here the CDR3 reads CASSTGQTNEQYF. In DNA, the CDR3 is TGTGCCAGCTCAACTGGACAGACCAACGAGCAGTACTTC.

This clone appeared a few times. The rearrangement joins TRBV28 to TRBJ1-1, with a possible D match to TRBD1 (6 bases). CDR1 is MDHEN and CDR2 is SYDVKM in the germline V gene. Trimming removed 7 bases from V and 3 bases from J, with 9 bases in between. The CDR3 covers 12 residues. This CDR3 reads CASKGGDTEAFF. The CDR3, as DNA: TGTGCCAGCAAGGGGGGGGACACTGAAGCTTTCTTT.

The chain recombines TRBV7-2 with TRBJ1-1; the D is unclear. V shed 8 bases and J shed 1 base, with 11 bases lying between them. Germline-derived CDR1 and CDR2 are SGHTA and FQGNSA. CDR3 length equals 13 residues. This CDR3 reads CASSSSGNTEAFF. In DNA form, the CDR3 reads TGTGCCAGCTCAAGCTCGGGGAACACTGAAGCTTTCTTT.

The rearrangement joins TRBV6-6 to TRBJ2-7; 12 bases are shared with TRBD1. The CDR3 consists of 15 residues. CDR1 and CDR2 from the germline V gene are MNHNY and SVGAGI (reference sequence). V gave up 6 bases and J gave up 4 bases; unmatched junction bases: 7. The CDR3 here is CASRAGQGANYEQYF. For the CDR3, the DNA is TGTGCCAGCAGAGCGGGACAGGGGGCGAATTACGAGCAGTACTTC.

This clone was recorded a few times. The CDR3 DNA reads as TGCAGTGTTCAGGGAGGTGGCGGCTACACCTTC. Its protein product is CSVQGGGGYTF. The chain recombines TRBV20-1 with TRBJ1-2; tentative D call: TRBD1 (5 bases). Germline V lookup: CDR1 DFQATT, CDR2 SNEGSKA (reference sequence). This CDR3 region has 11 residues. Trimming shortened V by 7 bases and J by 8 bases, and 14 bases separated the two germline ends.

This clone was recorded a few times. The rearrangement joins TRBV2 to TRBJ2-4; D might be TRBD1 or TRBD2, each matching 6 bases. Trimming pared 5 bases from V and 4 bases from J, leaving 21 bases between. The germline V gene encodes CDR1 SNHLY and CDR2 FYNNEI. The CDR3 runs 17 residues. The CDR3 nucleotides read TGTGCCAGCAGTAGAGGGGGGAGACAGCTCCCTAAAAACATTCAGTACTTC. This codes for CASSRGGRQLPKNIQYF.

CDR3 sequence (DNA): TGTGCCAGCAGCTTGGAAATAGGGGGCTATGGCTACACCTTC. Translating it yields CASSLEIGGYGYTF. J is TRBJ1-2 and V is TRBV5-6; D perhaps matches TRBD1 (6 bases). This CDR3 contains 14 residues. The germline CDR1 and CDR2 sequences are SGHDT and YYEEEE. V lost 0 bases, J lost 4 bases, and 10 bases lay in between.

In its sample, this clone was seen once. The rearrangement uses TRBV18 and TRBJ2-7; TRBD1 agrees at 10 bases. CDR1 and CDR2 (germline): KGHSH, LQKENI. CDR3 size: 14 residues. V lost 3 bases to trimming and J lost 8 bases; unmatched junction nucleotides: 7. The CDR3 loop is CASSPGQGNGQQYF. Written as DNA, the CDR3 is TGTGCCAGCTCACCGGGACAGGGGAATGGCCAGCAGTACTTC.

This chain joins TRBV5-5 and TRBJ2-3, with D perhaps TRBD2 (5 bases). Looked up from germline, CDR1 is SGHKS and CDR2 is YYEKEE (reference sequence). V dropped 4 bases and J dropped 5 bases, with 14 bases sitting between them. This CDR3 is 14 amino acids long. The CDR3: CASSPWNEGDTQYF. In nucleotides, the CDR3 is TGTGCCAGCAGCCCCTGGAATGAGGGAGATACGCAGTATTTT.

J is TRBJ2-5 and V is TRBV7-9; 9 nucleotides align to TRBD1. V lost 5 bases, J lost 5 bases, and 6 bases stayed unmatched. CDR3 length: 14 residues. Germline values: CDR1 SEHNR, CDR2 FQNEAQ (reference sequence). The CDR3 here is CASSEGQGVETQYF. The CDR3, as DNA: TGTGCCAGCAGCGAGGGACAGGGAGTGGAGACCCAGTACTTC.

The gene calls are TRBV11-2 and TRBJ2-2; 9 nucleotides match TRBD2. Germline CDR1 and CDR2: SGHAT and FQNNGV. V dropped 2 bases and J dropped 5; count of bases not matched to a gene: 6. CDR3 size: 16 residues. The CDR3 sequence is CASSLNSGSYTGELFF. The CDR3, as DNA: TGTGCCAGCAGCTTAAATAGCGGGAGTTATACCGGGGAGCTGTTTTTT.

The chain couples TRBV28 to TRBJ1-2; no clear D gene. The CDR3 extends over 14 amino acids. Trimming shortened V by 2 bases and J by 5 bases, and 12 bases separated the two germline ends. CDR1 and CDR2 from the germline V gene are MDHEN and SYDVKM. The CDR3 nucleotides read TGTGCCAGCAGTTTAGGGTTCGGAATTTATGGCTACACCTTC. The encoded protein is CASSLGFGIYGYTF.